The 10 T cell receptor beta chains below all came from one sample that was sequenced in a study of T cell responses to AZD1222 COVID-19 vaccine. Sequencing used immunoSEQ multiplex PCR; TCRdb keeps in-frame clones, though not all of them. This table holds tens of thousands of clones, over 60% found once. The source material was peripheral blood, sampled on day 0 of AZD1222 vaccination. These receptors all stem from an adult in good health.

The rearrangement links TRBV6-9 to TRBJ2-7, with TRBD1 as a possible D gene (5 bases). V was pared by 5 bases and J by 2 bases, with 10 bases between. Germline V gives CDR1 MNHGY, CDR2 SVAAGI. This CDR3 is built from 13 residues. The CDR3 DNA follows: TGTGCCAGCAGTGGACATAGAACCTACGAGCAGTACTTC. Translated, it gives CASSGHRTYEQYF.

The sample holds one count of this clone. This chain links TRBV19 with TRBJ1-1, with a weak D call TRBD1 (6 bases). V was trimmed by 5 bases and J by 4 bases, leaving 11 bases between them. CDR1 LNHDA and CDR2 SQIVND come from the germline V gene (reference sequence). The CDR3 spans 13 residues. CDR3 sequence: CASSATGTTEAFF. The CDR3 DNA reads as TGTGCCAGTAGTGCTACAGGGACCACTGAAGCTTTCTTT.

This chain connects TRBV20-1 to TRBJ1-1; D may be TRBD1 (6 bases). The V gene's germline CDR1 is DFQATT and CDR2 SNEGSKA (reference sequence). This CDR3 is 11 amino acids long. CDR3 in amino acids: CTLDRDTEAFF. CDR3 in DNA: TGCACCTTGGACAGAGACACTGAAGCTTTCTTT.

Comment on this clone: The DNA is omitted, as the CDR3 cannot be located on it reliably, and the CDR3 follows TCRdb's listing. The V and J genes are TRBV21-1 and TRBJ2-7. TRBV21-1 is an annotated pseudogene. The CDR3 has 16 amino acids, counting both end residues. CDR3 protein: CASSKVVGPGSYEQYF.

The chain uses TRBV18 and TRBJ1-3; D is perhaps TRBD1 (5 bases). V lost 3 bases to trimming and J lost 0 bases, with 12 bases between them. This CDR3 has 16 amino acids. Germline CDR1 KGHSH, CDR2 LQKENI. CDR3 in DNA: TGTGCCAGCTCACCCTTTGAGGGGTCCTCTGGAAACACCATATATTTT. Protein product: CASSPFEGSSGNTIYF.

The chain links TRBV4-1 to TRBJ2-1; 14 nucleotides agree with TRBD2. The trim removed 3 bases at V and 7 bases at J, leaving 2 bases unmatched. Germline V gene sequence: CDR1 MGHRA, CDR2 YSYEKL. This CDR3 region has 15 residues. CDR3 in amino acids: CASSHWTSGGNEQFF. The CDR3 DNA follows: TGCGCCAGCAGCCACTGGACTAGCGGGGGGAATGAGCAGTTCTTC.

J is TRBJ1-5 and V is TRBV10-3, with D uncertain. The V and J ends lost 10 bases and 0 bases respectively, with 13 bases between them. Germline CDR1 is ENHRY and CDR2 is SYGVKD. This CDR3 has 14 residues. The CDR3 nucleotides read TGTGCCAGCTCCTCGCGAAATAGCAATCAGCCCCAGCATTTT. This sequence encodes CASSSRNSNQPQHF.

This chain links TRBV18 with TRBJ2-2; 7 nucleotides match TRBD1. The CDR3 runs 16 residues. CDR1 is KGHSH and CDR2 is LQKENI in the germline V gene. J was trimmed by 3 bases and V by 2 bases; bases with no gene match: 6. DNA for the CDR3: TGTGCCAGCTCACCAACACAGGGGAGTTACACCGGGGAGCTGTTTTTT. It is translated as CASSPTQGSYTGELFF.

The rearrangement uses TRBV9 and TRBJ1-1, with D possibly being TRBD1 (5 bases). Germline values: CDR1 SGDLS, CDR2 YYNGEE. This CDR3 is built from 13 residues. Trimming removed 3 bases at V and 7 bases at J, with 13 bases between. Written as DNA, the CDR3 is TGTGCCAGCAGCGGGGGCTCAACGGGTGAAGCTTTCTTT. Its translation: CASSGGSTGEAFF.

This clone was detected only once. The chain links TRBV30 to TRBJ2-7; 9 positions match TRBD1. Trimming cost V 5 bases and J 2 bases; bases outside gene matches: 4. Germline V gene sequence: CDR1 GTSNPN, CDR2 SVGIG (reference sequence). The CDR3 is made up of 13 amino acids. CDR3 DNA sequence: TGTGCCTGGTCGGGACAGGGTGCCTACGAGCAGTACTTC. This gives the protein CAWSGQGAYEQYF.